This record concerns one TCR beta chain sequence. This sample was taken from a study of OX40 agonist ivuxolimab in advanced cancers. Background on the study: Clinicians treated patients with ivuxolimab, an agonistic anti-OX40 (CD134) antibody.

Assay used: immunoSEQ multiplex PCR; TCRdb lists only in-frame clones, some missing. The data show about 43,000 clones, approximately 86% seen once. The germline V gene encodes CDR1 MNHEY and CDR2 SMNVEV (reference sequence). The V segment lost 2 bases and the J segment 3 bases; nucleotides outside the gene matches: 11. This CDR3 contains 19 residues. The chain has TRBV27 and TRBJ1-4; 11 nucleotides line up with TRBD1. The sequencing here drew on CD4+ or CD8+ T cells sorted from blood, taken in a trial of the OX40 agonist ivuxolimab. The sequence was collected from an adult with an advanced solid tumor such as melanoma, head and neck, liver or kidney cancer. The CDR3 reads CASSLVGTGGFRANEKLFF. In nucleotides, the CDR3 is TGTGCCAGCAGTTTAGTTGGGACAGGGGGATTTAGGGCTAATGAAAAACTGTTTTTT.